This record concerns one T cell receptor beta chain sequence. The sample originates from a study of shared clonotypes between healthy human individuals. Study-level background: Three plates each covered CD4 naive and memory; CD8 naive two, CD8 memory one.

CDR1 is SNHLY and CDR2 is FYNNEI in the germline V gene. Trimming removed 1 base from V and 4 bases from J; junction bases left unmatched: 4. This CDR3 region has 15 residues. Sequencing was at deep level. Replicate PCRs for sorted subsets used roughly 200 ng DNA; this equaled tens of thousands of T cell genomes. The assay was immunoSEQ multiplex PCR, and TCRdb's table has in-frame clones only and misses some. The repertoire has over a million clones, about 76% of them found once; the top ten carry roughly 1.4%. The chain links TRBV2 to TRBJ2-7, with 10 bases fitting TRBD1. Sequenced: memory CD4+ T cells sorted from blood. Subset here: CD45RA-negative fraction. This TCR was recovered from a man aged 18 to 35 in good health. The CDR3 loop reads CASSEVTGGPYEQYF. Written as DNA, the CDR3 is TGTGCCAGCAGTGAAGTGACAGGGGGCCCGTACGAGCAGTACTTC.